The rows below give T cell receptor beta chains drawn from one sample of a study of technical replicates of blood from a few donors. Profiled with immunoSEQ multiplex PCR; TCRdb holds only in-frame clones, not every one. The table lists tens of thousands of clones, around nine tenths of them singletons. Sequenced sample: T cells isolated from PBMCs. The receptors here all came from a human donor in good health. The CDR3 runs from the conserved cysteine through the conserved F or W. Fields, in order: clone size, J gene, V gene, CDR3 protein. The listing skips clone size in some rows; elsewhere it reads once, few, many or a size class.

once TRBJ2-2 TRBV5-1 CASSPRDSNTGELFF
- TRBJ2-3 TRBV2 CASCLAGGWTDTQYF
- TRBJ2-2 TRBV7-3 CASSLGLAGATGELFF
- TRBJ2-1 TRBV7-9 CASSTSSGDSSYNEQFF
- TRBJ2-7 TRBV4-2 CASSPQAAGYEQYF
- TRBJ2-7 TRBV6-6 CASSDAGTSYEQYF
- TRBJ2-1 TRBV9 CASSPGLGNNEQFF
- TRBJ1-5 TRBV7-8 CASSRSRDRDQPQHF
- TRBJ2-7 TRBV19 CAVRDSYEQYF
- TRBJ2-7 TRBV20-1 CSATRGKQYF
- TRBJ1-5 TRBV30 CAWSYGQGIIQPQHF
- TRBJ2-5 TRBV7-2 CASSLLGHQETRYF
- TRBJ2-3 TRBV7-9 CASSKTAFKTDTQYF
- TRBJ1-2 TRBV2 CASSFLGTHLNYGYTF
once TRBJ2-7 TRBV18 CASSPRGGEQYF
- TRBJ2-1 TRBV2 CAIQVPVNEQFF
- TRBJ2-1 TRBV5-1 CASSFLQSRESNEQFF
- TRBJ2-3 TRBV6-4 CASSDSRSPRDTDTQYF
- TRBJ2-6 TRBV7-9 CASTGGAGANVLTF
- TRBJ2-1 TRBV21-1 CASSKSVNRGLAGGNEQFF
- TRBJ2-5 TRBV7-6 CASSPMGGTQYF
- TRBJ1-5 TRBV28 CASRGVGSNQPQHF
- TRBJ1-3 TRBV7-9 CASRQGADTIYF
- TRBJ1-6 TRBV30 CAWSRTGVLNSPLHF
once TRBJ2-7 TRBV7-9 CASSHPGDRPYEQYF